This T cell receptor (beta chain) is drawn from a study of T cell responses to AZD1222 COVID-19 vaccine. Analysis merged second doses at about 4 or about 12 weeks. Comment on this clone: Its target is not known.

TCRdb's copy holds only in-frame clones and misses some; the assay was immunoSEQ multiplex PCR. The table has some 25,000 clones, around nine tenths seen once. Study-level results: The sample set comprised mostly white British donors with more females, and clonal diversity was possibly underestimated. Among AZD1222 vaccinees, only six were seropositive at baseline. After the peak T cell response, and only then, were repertoires sampled.

Germline-derived CDR1 and CDR2 are SGHKS and YYEKEE (reference sequence). The CDR3 has 16 amino acids. Germline trimming cut 0 bases from V and 3 bases from J; bases unmatched to any gene: 7. The input for sequencing was peripheral blood, taken 28 days after the second AZD1222 dose. The sequence was obtained from an adult who received the AZD1222 COVID-19 vaccine. The chain carries TRBV5-5 and TRBJ2-7; 9 bases are shared with TRBD2. This chain's CDR3 is CASSLAGGRVIYEQYF. CDR3 bases: TGTGCCAGCAGCTTGGCCGGCGGGAGGGTCATCTACGAGCAGTACTTC.